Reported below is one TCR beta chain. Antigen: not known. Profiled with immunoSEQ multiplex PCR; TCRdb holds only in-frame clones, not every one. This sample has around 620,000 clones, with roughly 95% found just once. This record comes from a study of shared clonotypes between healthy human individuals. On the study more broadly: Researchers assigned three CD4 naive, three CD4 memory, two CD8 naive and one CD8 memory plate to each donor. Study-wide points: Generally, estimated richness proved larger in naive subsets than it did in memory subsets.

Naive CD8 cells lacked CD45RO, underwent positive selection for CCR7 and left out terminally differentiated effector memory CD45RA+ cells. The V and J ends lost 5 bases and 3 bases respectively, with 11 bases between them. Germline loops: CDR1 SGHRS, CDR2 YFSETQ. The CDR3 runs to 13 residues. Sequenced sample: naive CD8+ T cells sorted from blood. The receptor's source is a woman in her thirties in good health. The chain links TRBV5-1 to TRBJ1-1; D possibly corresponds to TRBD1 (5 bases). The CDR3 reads CASRGGGDTEAFF. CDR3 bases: TGCGCCAGCAGGGGGGGAGGCGACACTGAAGCTTTCTTT. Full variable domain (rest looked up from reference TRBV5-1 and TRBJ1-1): KAGVTQTPRYLIKTRGQQVTLSCSPISGHRSVSWYQQTPGQGLQFLFEYFSETQRNKGNFPGRFSGRQFSNSRSEMNVSTLELGDSALYLCASRGGGDTEAFFGQGTRLTVV.